The clone carrying this TCR beta chain was seen a handful of times. Its matching antigen is unknown. The entry originates in a study of beta chain features in type 1 diabetes. Reverse transcribing all isolated RNA meant expressed TCRB transcripts were sequenced. An average around 3.5 million reads came from naive, central memory and regulatory T cell samples. TCRdb's table, derived via immunoSEQ multiplex PCR, lists solely in-frame clones and lacks some. The table shows 120,000 to 150,000 clones, with roughly 50% occurring only once. Study findings and constraints: Shorter templates may be favored by PCR, equally so in patients and controls.

The sequence was obtained from a man between 18 and 35 years old in good health. Sequenced: Tregs from blood.

The CDR3, as DNA: TGCGCCAGCAGCCAAGGGACAGGGAATTCACCCCTCCACTTT. This codes for CASSQGTGNSPLHF. The V and J genes are TRBV4-3 and TRBJ1-6; 8 nucleotides agree with TRBD1. The CDR3 spans 14 residues. The germline V gene encodes CDR1 LGHNA and CDR2 YSLEER. V dropped 1 base and J dropped 7; count of bases not matched to a gene: 0.